The entry below gives a single T cell receptor (beta chain) sequence along with its context. The antigen is undetermined. The sample belongs to a study of CD8+ T cells in alopecia areata. The authors extracted RNA and reverse transcribed it into cDNA as the sequencing template. The table came from immunoSEQ multiplex PCR; TCRdb's copy has only in-frame clones and leaves some out. The sample carries 150,000 to 200,000 clones, 50% to 65% recorded once. This CDR3 is built from 16 residues. Germline-derived CDR1 and CDR2 are MNHEY and SMNVEV (reference sequence). The V end lost 5 bases, the J end lost 0 bases, and 14 bases lay between the germline ends. Whole-study results and caveats: Scalp clonality and expanded CD8+ clones among the top 100 showed significant decreases with tofacitinib.

The treatment denotes: oral pan-JAK inhibitor, 5-10 mg twice daily. Peripheral blood and lesional scalp punch biopsies came from alopecia areata patients. This sample comprised CD4+ T cells sorted from blood, obtained at week 24, from a patient treated with tofacitinib. The source is a human donor with alopecia areata. The rearrangement joins TRBV27 to TRBJ2-1; possibly TRBD1 for D (6 bases). CDR3 residues: CASSPGTTRSYNEQFF. DNA for the CDR3: TGTGCCAGCAGTCCCGGGACAACCCGCTCCTACAATGAGCAGTTCTTC.